These 18 T cell receptor beta chains were sequenced from one sample in a study of blood T cell repertoires in COVID-19. The assay was immunoSEQ multiplex PCR, and TCRdb's table has in-frame clones only and misses some. The repertoire consists of roughly 220,000 clones, with around 84% occurring once and the leading ten covering 15% to 20%. The sample was peripheral blood. The receptors shown here come from a man aged 30 to 39 with active or convalescent COVID-19.

V is TRBV19 and J is TRBJ2-1, with 8 positions matching TRBD1. The V segment lost 1 base and the J segment 6 bases; nucleotides outside the gene matches: 5. The CDR3 is made up of 15 amino acids. Looked up from germline, CDR1 is LNHDA and CDR2 is SQIVND (reference sequence). CDR3 amino acids: CASSIGTGMGNEQFF. In DNA, the CDR3 is TGTGCCAGTAGTATAGGGACAGGGATGGGCAATGAGCAGTTCTTC.

In this sample, this clone turned up once. The J gene is TRBJ2-1, the V gene TRBV15; 8 bases are shared with TRBD1. After removal of 5 bases from V and 6 bases from J, the junction contained 18 bases not matched to a gene. CDR3 length: 18 amino acids. Per the germline V gene, CDR1 is LNHNV and CDR2 is YYDKDF (reference sequence). Here the CDR3 DNA reads TGTGCCACCAGCGATACTATGGTTGCAGGGGGCGCGGGCAATGAGCAGTTCTTC. Translated: CATSDTMVAGGAGNEQFF.

J is TRBJ2-2 and V is TRBV28; TRBD2 agrees at 7 bases. In germline, CDR1 is MDHEN, CDR2 SYDVKM. V shed 7 bases, J shed 1 base, and the junction held 9 bases outside the gene matches. The length of the CDR3 is 16 residues. The CDR3 protein is CASTHGLAVNTGELFF. In DNA form, the CDR3 reads TGTGCCAGCACCCACGGGCTAGCGGTGAACACCGGGGAGCTGTTTTTT.

The CDR3 bases are TGTGCCACAGGGGGCGAAGAGACCCAGTACTTC. Its translation is CATGGEETQYF. The J gene is TRBJ2-5, the V gene TRBV2, with 8 bases fitting TRBD1. V lost 10 bases to trimming and J lost 3 bases; unmatched junction nucleotides: 1. The CDR3 length is 11 residues. Germline CDR1 reads SNHLY; CDR2 reads FYNNEI.

The chain links TRBV7-9 to TRBJ1-6; tentative D call: TRBD1 (5 bases). The germline V and J ends were trimmed by 3 bases and 1 base, with 16 bases remaining between them. This CDR3 is 18 amino acids long. Germline-derived CDR1 and CDR2 are SEHNR and FQNEAQ (reference sequence). The CDR3 region is CASSFLSSRGSYNSPLHF. The CDR3 coding sequence is TGTGCCAGCAGCTTCTTAAGCTCTCGGGGGTCCTATAATTCACCCCTCCACTTT.

This clone was detected once. The rearrangement links TRBV4-1 to TRBJ1-5, with D unclear. The germline gives CDR1 MGHRA, CDR2 YSYEKL. V was trimmed by 1 base and J by 8 bases, leaving 15 bases between them. The CDR3 covers 15 residues. The CDR3 loop reads CASSQVNSGLEPQHF. Here the CDR3 DNA reads TGCGCCAGCAGCCAAGTTAATTCAGGATTAGAGCCCCAGCATTTT.

V and J are TRBV3-1 (or the pseudogene TRBV3-2) and TRBJ1-3; 7 bases match TRBD1. The germline V gene has CDR1 LGHDT and CDR2 YNNKEL (reference sequence). The CDR3 is 15 residues long. The V and J ends lost 4 bases and 4 bases, in that order; junction bases with no gene match: 7. The CDR3 DNA reads TGTGCCAGCAGCCCACGGGACAGAAAAGGAAACACCATATATTTT. As protein: CASSPRDRKGNTIYF.

This chain joins TRBV27 and TRBJ1-2; 9 positions agree with TRBD1. This CDR3 comprises 17 residues. Germline V lookup: CDR1 MNHEY, CDR2 SMNVEV (reference sequence). Trimming took 5 bases from V and 8 from J; bases not matched to a gene: 18. CDR3 DNA sequence: TGTGCCAGCAGTCCTATATTGGGCCTACAGGGGGCGCTAGGCTACACCTTC. It yields the protein CASSPILGLQGALGYTF.

The chain is built from TRBV5-1 and TRBJ2-1, with TRBD1 matching over 7 bases. Trimming removed 3 bases from V and 6 bases from J; junction bases left unmatched: 9. Per the germline V gene, CDR1 is SGHRS and CDR2 is YFSETQ. The CDR3 consists of 15 residues. CDR3 residues: CASSSQDRETNEQFF. The CDR3 DNA is TGCGCCAGCAGCTCGCAAGACAGGGAAACCAATGAGCAGTTCTTC.

The chain couples TRBV2 to TRBJ2-1, with D possibly TRBD2 on 5 matching bases. Germline CDR1 and CDR2: SNHLY and FYNNEI. The CDR3 covers 14 residues. V shed 9 bases and J shed 3 bases, with 15 bases lying between them. This CDR3 reads CASGFSGSYNEQFF. In DNA form, the CDR3 reads TGTGCCAGTGGGTTTTCGGGGAGCTACAATGAGCAGTTCTTC.

The chain employs TRBV7-9 and TRBJ2-5, with TRBD1 identical over 9 bases. The CDR3 spans 16 residues. Germline CDR1 is SEHNR and CDR2 is FQNEAQ (reference sequence). Germline trimming cut 1 base from V and 5 bases from J; bases unmatched to any gene: 8. As DNA, the CDR3 is TGTGCCAGCAGCTTAGAAGGGACAGGGCTTATGGAGACCCAGTACTTC. Amino acid sequence: CASSLEGTGLMETQYF.

The V call is TRBV12-3 or TRBV12-4, the J call TRBJ2-4; D gene uncertain. Deletions cut 4 bases from V and 0 bases from J, with 4 bases between. The CDR3 sequence is 13 residues long. The CDR3 reads CASSWRAKNIQYF. The DNA of the CDR3 is TGTGCCAGCAGTTGGAGAGCCAAAAACATTCAGTACTTC.

CDR3 DNA: TGTGCCAGCAGTTCACTAGCGGGAGCTCCCTACGAGCAGTACTTC. Translating it yields CASSSLAGAPYEQYF. The genes are TRBV28 and TRBJ2-7; TRBD2 agrees at 11 bases. Trimming removed 4 bases from V and 2 bases from J; junction bases left unmatched: 4. CDR3 length equals 15 residues. Germline V CDR1 and CDR2: MDHEN, SYDVKM.

The chain employs TRBV30 and TRBJ1-1; a possible D gene is TRBD1 (5 bases). CDR3 size: 12 residues. The germline gives CDR1 GTSNPN, CDR2 SVGIG (reference sequence). V was cut by 6 bases and J by 0 bases, with 8 bases left in between. The CDR3 spells CACNRLNTEAFF. The CDR3 DNA reads TGTGCCTGTAACAGGCTGAACACTGAAGCTTTCTTT.

This clone was detected only a few times. The rearrangement links TRBV7-2 to TRBJ2-7; 8 nucleotides match TRBD2. The J segment lost 3 bases and the V segment lost 2 bases, leaving 0 bases of the junction unmatched. The CDR3 length is 13 residues. Germline V gene sequence: CDR1 SGHTA, CDR2 FQGNSA. The CDR3 DNA reads as TGTGCCAGCAGCTTAAGCGGGAGCTACGAGCAGTACTTC. This sequence encodes CASSLSGSYEQYF.

This clone was detected many times. CDR3 protein: CASRPGQGGETQYF. The CDR3 coding sequence is TGTGCCAGCAGACCCGGACAGGGGGGAGAGACCCAGTACTTC. The V gene is TRBV5-5, the J gene TRBJ2-5, with TRBD1 identical over 10 bases. CDR1 SGHKS and CDR2 YYEKEE come from the germline V gene (reference sequence). After removal of 5 bases from V and 4 bases from J, the junction contained 5 bases not matched to a gene. There are 14 residues in the CDR3.

Turning to this clone: The junction does not match germline at one end; this may be a read error. The genes are TRBV6-1 and TRBJ1-1; D ambiguous. Germline V gives CDR1 MNHNS, CDR2 SASEGT. The CDR3 consists of 14 residues. This chain's CDR3 is CASREAGSGTEAFF. As DNA, the CDR3 is TGTGCCAGCAGGGAAGCAGGCTCGGGCACTGAAGCTTTCTTT.

In nucleotides, the CDR3 is TGCAGCGTTTGGGTGGGGGCCCAGGAGACCGGGGAGCTGTTTTTT. Its translation: CSVWVGAQETGELFF. V usage is TRBV29-1 and J usage is TRBJ2-2; D is possibly TRBD1 (6 bases). Trimming cost V 5 bases and J 5 bases, with 18 bases left between them. The CDR3 is made up of 15 amino acids. CDR1 and CDR2 (germline): SQVTM, ANQGSEA.